The 28 T cell receptor beta chains listed next were all sequenced from one sample in a study of cytomegalovirus exposure and HLA in healthy donors. Primers included in the PCR were 60 Vbeta and 13 Jbeta primers. Method: immunoSEQ multiplex PCR; TCRdb's copy keeps in-frame clones and lacks some. The sample lists about 150,000 clones, about 70% seen once, with around 1.7% in the top ten. Sequences were obtained from PBMCs. The receptor source for this set is a woman aged 40 to 50 in good health and CMV-seronegative.

V and J are TRBV7-2 and TRBJ2-3, with D maybe TRBD2 (6 bases). The CDR3 extends over 12 amino acids. Germline CDR1 is SGHTA and CDR2 is FQGNSA. V shed 3 bases and J shed 5 bases, with 6 bases lying between them. The CDR3 sequence: CASSFSGDTQYF. The CDR3 bases are TGTGCCAGCAGCTTTAGCGGAGATACGCAGTATTTT.

This clone was recorded once. This chain links TRBV25-1 with TRBJ2-7; 8 positions agree with TRBD1. The germline CDR1 and CDR2 sequences are MGHDK and SYGVNS. Trimming cost V 3 bases and J 2 bases; bases outside gene matches: 15. CDR3 size: 18 residues. DNA for the CDR3: TGTGCCAGCAGTGATTATCTGACCTCGACAGGGGACCCCTACGAGCAGTACTTC. Translated: CASSDYLTSTGDPYEQYF.

This clone has a handful of counts. This chain links TRBV27 with TRBJ2-1, with D maybe TRBD1 (6 bases). CDR1 MNHEY and CDR2 SMNVEV come from the germline V gene (reference sequence). CDR3 length: 14 amino acids. Trimming stripped 1 base from V and 6 bases from J, with 10 bases between. CDR3 in amino acids: CASSLWGQSNEQFF. As DNA, the CDR3 is TGTGCCAGCAGTTTATGGGGGCAGAGCAATGAGCAGTTCTTC.

V gene TRBV6-5 combines with J gene TRBJ2-7, with D tentatively TRBD1 (8 bases). The V end was cut by 8 bases, the J end by 3 bases, with 20 bases between. The CDR3 spans 15 residues. Germline-derived CDR1 and CDR2 are MNHEY and SVGAGI. CDR3 sequence (DNA): TGTGCCAGCTGCAGGGGAGGGACAGGAAACTACGAGCAGTACTTC. Its protein product is CASCRGGTGNYEQYF.

The chain links TRBV11-2 to TRBJ2-7, with TRBD2 matching over 9 bases. Germline values: CDR1 SGHAT, CDR2 FQNNGV. The V gene end was trimmed by 4 bases and the J gene end by 7 bases; junction bases not matched to a gene: 11. This CDR3 comprises 15 residues. The chain's CDR3 is CASSSSGLASGEQYF. The CDR3 region has the DNA TGTGCCAGCAGCTCTTCCGGACTAGCGTCGGGGGAGCAGTACTTC.

V gene TRBV7-9 combines with J gene TRBJ1-2, with 7 bases lining up with TRBD1. This CDR3 has 16 amino acids. The germline V gene has CDR1 SEHNR and CDR2 FQNEAQ (reference sequence). Trimming removed 5 bases from V and 4 bases from J; junction bases left unmatched: 13. DNA of the CDR3: TGTGCCAGCAGCCGGGACGCCGACGCAGGGGGCTATGGCTACACCTTC. This gives the protein CASSRDADAGGYGYTF. Supplemented by reference TRBV7-9 and TRBJ1-2, the full variable domain reads DTGVSQNPRHKITKRGQNVTFRCDPISEHNRLYWYRQTLGQGPEFLTYFQNEAQLEKSRLLSDRFSAERPKGSFSTLEIQRTEQGDSAMYLCASSRDADAGGYGYTFGSGTRLTVV.

As DNA, the CDR3 is TGTGCCAGCAGTGAGGACAGTTATAATTCACCCCTCCACTTT. Translated: CASSEDSYNSPLHF. The rearrangement links TRBV2 to TRBJ1-6, with D tentatively TRBD1 (6 bases). CDR1 and CDR2 (germline): SNHLY, FYNNEI. The germline V and J ends were trimmed by 3 bases and 4 bases, with 7 bases remaining between them. CDR3 size: 14 residues.

The chain employs TRBV5-4 and TRBJ1-1; 11 nucleotides match TRBD1. Trimming took 3 bases from V and 4 from J; bases not matched to a gene: 2. Looked up from germline, CDR1 is SGHNT and CDR2 is YYREEE (reference sequence). This CDR3 is 14 amino acids long. The CDR3 DNA sequence: TGTGCCAGCAGCTGGGACAGGGGGACCACTGAAGCTTTCTTT. Protein sequence: CASSWDRGTTEAFF.

This chain uses TRBV5-1 with TRBJ1-2; possibly TRBD1 for D (6 bases). The V and J ends lost 2 bases and 6 bases respectively, with 8 bases between them. The CDR3 has 12 residues. Germline CDR1 SGHRS, CDR2 YFSETQ. Written as DNA, the CDR3 is TGCGCCAGCAGCTTAGACAGGAATGGCTACACCTTC. It codes for CASSLDRNGYTF.

J is TRBJ1-5 and V is TRBV19; TRBD1 is a possible D gene (6 bases). The CDR3 runs to 14 residues. Trimming stripped 5 bases from V and 5 bases from J, with 13 bases between. Germline CDR1 reads LNHDA; CDR2 reads SQIVND (reference sequence). The CDR3 reads CASSVQGRDQPQHF. For the CDR3, the DNA is TGTGCCAGTAGTGTACAGGGAAGGGATCAGCCCCAGCATTTT.

The chain combines TRBV19 with TRBJ2-7; 9 bases fit TRBD2. V shed 6 bases, J shed 0 bases, and the junction held 3 bases outside the gene matches. The germline gives CDR1 LNHDA, CDR2 SQIVND (reference sequence). The CDR3 is 14 amino acids. This CDR3 is CASRKRGDSYEQYF. The CDR3 DNA sequence: TGTGCCAGTAGGAAGCGGGGGGACTCCTACGAGCAGTACTTC.

This clone has just one count. The DNA of the CDR3 is TGTGCCAGCAGCTCCAAGGCTAGCGGAGCCCAGCCAGATACGCAGTATTTT. Protein product: CASSSKASGAQPDTQYF. The V call is TRBV7-9, the J call TRBJ2-3; 7 positions agree with TRBD2. V was clipped by 4 bases and J by 4 bases; unmatched bases: 14. The CDR3 has 17 amino acids. The germline V gene encodes CDR1 SEHNR and CDR2 FQNEAQ (reference sequence). The entire variable domain, with the rest obtained from reference TRBV7-9 and TRBJ2-3, is as follows: DTGVSQNPRHKITKRGQNVTFRCDPISEHNRLYWYRQTLGQGPEFLTYFQNEAQLEKSRLLSDRFSAERPKGSFSTLEIQRTEQGDSAMYLCASSSKASGAQPDTQYFGPGTRLTVL.

The chain employs TRBV29-1 and TRBJ2-5; 7 bases map to TRBD2. CDR3 size: 13 residues. V gave up 4 bases and J gave up 4 bases; unmatched junction bases: 6. Germline V gene sequence: CDR1 SQVTM, CDR2 ANQGSEA. CDR3 region: CSVVGTTRETQYF. DNA of the CDR3: TGCAGCGTTGTGGGGACTACTAGAGAGACCCAGTACTTC.

This sequence joins TRBV11-2 and TRBJ1-2; D not certain. Germline V gives CDR1 SGHAT, CDR2 FQNNGV. With 0 bases removed from V and 3 bases from J, the gap between germline ends came to 14 bases. CDR3 size: 16 residues. CDR3 nucleotides: TGTGCCAGCAGCTTAGAAGGAGGAAGGGTCTACTATGGCTACACCTTC. This encodes CASSLEGGRVYYGYTF.

This clone appeared a few times. Other DNA sequences in this specimen translate into the identical CDR3. The V call is TRBV10-3, the J call TRBJ2-3, with 8 bases aligning to TRBD1. The CDR3 has 14 amino acids. J lost 2 bases, V lost 9 bases, and 7 bases had no gene match. Per the germline V gene, CDR1 is ENHRY and CDR2 is SYGVKD. The CDR3 spells CAISGTGTTDTQYF. CDR3 nucleotide sequence: TGTGCCATATCCGGGACAGGTACCACAGATACGCAGTATTTT.

This rearrangement joins TRBV5-1 to TRBJ2-5; 10 bases line up with TRBD1. Losses at the gene ends were 2 bases for V and 4 bases for J; bases not matched to a gene: 5. The CDR3 runs 15 residues. Looked up from germline, CDR1 is SGHRS and CDR2 is YFSETQ. CDR3 nucleotide sequence: TGCGCCAGCAGCTTAGGGACAGGGGTTGGAGAGACCCAGTACTTC. Residues: CASSLGTGVGETQYF. Full variable domain (missing parts from reference TRBV5-1 and TRBJ2-5): KAGVTQTPRYLIKTRGQQVTLSCSPISGHRSVSWYQQTPGQGLQFLFEYFSETQRNKGNFPGRFSGRQFSNSRSEMNVSTLELGDSALYLCASSLGTGVGETQYFGPGTRLLVL.

The count of this clone is one. The chain is built from TRBV5-1 and TRBJ2-3; D not resolved. The ends were cut back, 0 bases at V and 3 bases at J, with 8 bases in the middle. CDR3 length: 14 amino acids. Germline assignment: CDR1 SGHRS and CDR2 YFSETQ. CDR3 protein: CASSLAPQTDTQYF. CDR3 DNA: TGCGCCAGCAGCTTGGCCCCTCAGACAGATACGCAGTATTTT. Variable domain in full (rest from reference TRBV5-1 and TRBJ2-3): KAGVTQTPRYLIKTRGQQVTLSCSPISGHRSVSWYQQTPGQGLQFLFEYFSETQRNKGNFPGRFSGRQFSNSRSEMNVSTLELGDSALYLCASSLAPQTDTQYFGPGTRLTVL.

The rearrangement uses TRBV6-5 and TRBJ2-7; tentative D call: TRBD2 (5 bases). V lost 1 base to trimming and J lost 7 bases, with 8 bases between them. Germline V gives CDR1 MNHEY, CDR2 SVGAGI. This CDR3 has 12 amino acids. CDR3 nucleotide sequence: TGTGCCAGCAGTTACTTAACGGGAGAGCAGTACTTC. Translation: CASSYLTGEQYF.

This clone was detected only a few times. The chain uses TRBV13 and TRBJ1-1; 10 positions agree with TRBD1. V shed 1 base and J 6 bases; nucleotides not matched to a gene: 11. Per germline, CDR1 PRHDT and CDR2 FYEKMQ (reference sequence). This CDR3 spans 17 amino acids. The CDR3 reads CASSLVPGQGNIAEAFF. CDR3 in DNA: TGTGCCAGCAGCTTAGTTCCGGGACAGGGGAATATCGCTGAAGCTTTCTTT.

The V call is TRBV6-1, the J call TRBJ1-1; D unclear. CDR1 is MNHNS and CDR2 is SASEGT in the germline V gene. Trimming took off 7 bases at V and 5 bases at J, with 17 bases between the two ends. CDR3 size: 14 residues. As DNA, the CDR3 is TGTGCCAGCACCCCGACTACGCAAAGGACTGAAGCTTTCTTT. Its translation: CASTPTTQRTEAFF.

V gene TRBV10-1 combines with J gene TRBJ2-5; D is undetermined. The V end lost 10 bases, the J end lost 3 bases, and 15 bases lay between the germline ends. CDR1 is WNHNN, CDR2 SYGVQD, per germline (reference sequence). This CDR3 region has 13 residues. CDR3 DNA: TGCGCCATCCTAGACCCTTTAAAAGAGACCCAGTACTTC. It is translated as CAILDPLKETQYF.

This clone was seen just once. V is TRBV19 and J is TRBJ2-3, with 7 bases lining up with TRBD1. The J segment lost 2 bases and the V segment lost 8 bases, leaving 4 bases of the junction unmatched. The CDR3 is 13 residues long. Germline-derived CDR1 and CDR2 are LNHDA and SQIVND (reference sequence). The CDR3 region is CASRDRTTDTQYF. The CDR3 DNA reads TGTGCCAGTCGGGACAGAACCACAGATACGCAGTATTTT.

The gene calls are TRBV7-2 and TRBJ2-1; a weak D match, TRBD1 (5 bases). The CDR3 contains 14 residues. Germline V CDR1 and CDR2: SGHTA, FQGNSA. The chain's CDR3 is CASSRTGVINEQFF. DNA for the CDR3: TGTGCTTCCAGTCGTACAGGAGTGATCAATGAGCAGTTCTTC.

This clone came up once. The chain employs TRBV5-1 and TRBJ2-2; a possible D gene is TRBD1 (5 bases). Trimming stripped 4 bases from V and 0 bases from J, with 10 bases between. The CDR3 is 15 residues long. CDR1 and CDR2 from the germline V gene are SGHRS and YFSETQ. The CDR3 DNA reads TGCGCCAGCAGCATACAGGCGACGAACACCGGGGAGCTGTTTTTT. Translated, it gives CASSIQATNTGELFF.

The J gene is TRBJ2-1, the V gene TRBV29-1; TRBD2 matches at 12 bases. The ends lost 2 bases at V and 8 bases at J; junction bases unmatched: 10. The CDR3 sequence is 16 residues long. Germline assignment: CDR1 SQVTM and CDR2 ANQGSEA. The CDR3 DNA reads as TGCAGCGTTGAAATCCCGCTAGCGGGGGGGCCGGATGAGCAGTTCTTC. It yields the protein CSVEIPLAGGPDEQFF.

The chain combines TRBV5-4 with TRBJ2-7; D ambiguous. Per the germline V gene, CDR1 is SGHNT and CDR2 is YYREEE (reference sequence). There are 14 residues in the CDR3. The V and J ends lost 1 base and 0 bases respectively, with 8 bases between them. CDR3 in amino acids: CASSLSVSSYEQYF. CDR3 sequence (DNA): TGTGCCAGCAGCTTGTCCGTTAGCTCCTACGAGCAGTACTTC.

The chain recombines TRBV29-1 with TRBJ2-1; TRBD2 agrees at 11 bases. The germline CDR1 and CDR2 sequences are SQVTM and ANQGSEA. The CDR3 contains 16 residues. The junction had 5 bases not matched to a gene; V was cut back by 3 bases and J by 1 base. The CDR3 spells CSVEVSGRGSYNEQFF. The CDR3 nucleotides read TGCAGCGTTGAGGTTAGCGGGAGGGGGTCCTACAATGAGCAGTTCTTC.

The V gene is TRBV25-1, the J gene TRBJ2-2; D is perhaps TRBD2 (6 bases). CDR1 is MGHDK, CDR2 SYGVNS, per germline. CDR3 length equals 14 residues. Trimming pared 7 bases from V and 7 bases from J, leaving 16 bases between. CDR3 in amino acids: CASTNAGSFGELFF. CDR3 sequence (DNA): TGTGCCAGCACCAACGCGGGATCCTTCGGGGAGCTGTTTTTT.